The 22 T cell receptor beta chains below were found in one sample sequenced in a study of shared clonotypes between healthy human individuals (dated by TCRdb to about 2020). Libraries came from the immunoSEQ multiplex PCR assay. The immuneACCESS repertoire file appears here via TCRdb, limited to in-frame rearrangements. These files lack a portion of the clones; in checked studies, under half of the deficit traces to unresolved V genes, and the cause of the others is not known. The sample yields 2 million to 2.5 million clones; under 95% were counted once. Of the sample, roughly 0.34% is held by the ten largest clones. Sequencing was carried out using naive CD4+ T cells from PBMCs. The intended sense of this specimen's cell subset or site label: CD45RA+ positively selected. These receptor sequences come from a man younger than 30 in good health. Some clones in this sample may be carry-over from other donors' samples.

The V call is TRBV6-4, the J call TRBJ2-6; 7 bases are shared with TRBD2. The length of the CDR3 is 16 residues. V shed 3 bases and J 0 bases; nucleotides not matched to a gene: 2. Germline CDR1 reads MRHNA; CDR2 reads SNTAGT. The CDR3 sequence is CASSEAGRSGANVLTF. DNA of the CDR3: TGTGCCAGCAGTGAAGCGGGACGCTCTGGGGCCAACGTCCTGACTTTC.

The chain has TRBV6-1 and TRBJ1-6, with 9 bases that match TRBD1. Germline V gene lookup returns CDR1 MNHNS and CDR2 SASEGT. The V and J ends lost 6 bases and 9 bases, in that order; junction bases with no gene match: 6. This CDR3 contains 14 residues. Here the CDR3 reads CASRRTGESSPLHF. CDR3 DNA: TGTGCCAGCAGGCGGACAGGGGAGAGTTCACCCCTCCACTTT.

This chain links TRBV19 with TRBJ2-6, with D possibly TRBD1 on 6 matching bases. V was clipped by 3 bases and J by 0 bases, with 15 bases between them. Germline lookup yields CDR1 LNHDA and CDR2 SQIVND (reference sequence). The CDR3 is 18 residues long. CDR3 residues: CASSMRGRTVSGANVLTF. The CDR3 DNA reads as TGTGCCAGTAGTATGAGAGGACGGACAGTCTCTGGGGCCAACGTCCTGACTTTC.

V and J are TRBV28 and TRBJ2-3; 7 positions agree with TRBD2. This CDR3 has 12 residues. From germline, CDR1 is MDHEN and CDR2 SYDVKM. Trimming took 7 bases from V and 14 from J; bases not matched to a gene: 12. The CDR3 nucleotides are TGTGCCAGCAACCAACTAGCGTCCCTCCTGTATTTT. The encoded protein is CASNQLASLLYF.

DNA for the CDR3: TGCGCCAGCAGGGAGACAGGGGTGGAGGGGCCCCAGCATTTT. Its translation: CASRETGVEGPQHF. The chain joins TRBV10-2 to TRBJ1-5; 8 bases line up with TRBD1. Per the germline V gene, CDR1 is WSHSY and CDR2 is SAAADI. The CDR3 length is 14 residues. The V gene end was trimmed by 6 bases and the J gene end by 9 bases; junction bases not matched to a gene: 10.

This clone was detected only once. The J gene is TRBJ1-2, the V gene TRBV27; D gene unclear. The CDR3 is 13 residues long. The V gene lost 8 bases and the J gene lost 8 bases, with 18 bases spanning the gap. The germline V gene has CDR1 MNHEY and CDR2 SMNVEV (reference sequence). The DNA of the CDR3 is TGTGCCAGCTGCGAGCGGGAGGGCCGGGGCTACACCTTC. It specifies CASCEREGRGYTF.

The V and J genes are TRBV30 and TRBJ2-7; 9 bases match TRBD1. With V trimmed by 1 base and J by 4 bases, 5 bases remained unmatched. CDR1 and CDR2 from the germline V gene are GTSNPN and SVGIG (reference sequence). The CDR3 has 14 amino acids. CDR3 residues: CAWSAETGGYEQYF. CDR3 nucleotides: TGTGCCTGGAGTGCTGAGACAGGGGGGTACGAGCAGTACTTC.

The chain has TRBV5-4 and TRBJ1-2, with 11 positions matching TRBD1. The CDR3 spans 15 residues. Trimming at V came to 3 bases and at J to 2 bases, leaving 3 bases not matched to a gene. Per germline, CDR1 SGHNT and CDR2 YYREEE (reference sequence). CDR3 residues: CASSWGTGGNYGYTF. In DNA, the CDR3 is TGTGCCAGCAGCTGGGGGACAGGGGGAAACTATGGCTACACCTTC.

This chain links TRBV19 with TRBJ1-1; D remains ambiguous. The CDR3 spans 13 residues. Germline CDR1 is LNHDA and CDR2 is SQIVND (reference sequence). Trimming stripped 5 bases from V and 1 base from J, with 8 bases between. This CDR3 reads CASSALRNTEAFF. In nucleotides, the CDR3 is TGTGCCAGTAGTGCCCTACGGAACACTGAAGCTTTCTTT.

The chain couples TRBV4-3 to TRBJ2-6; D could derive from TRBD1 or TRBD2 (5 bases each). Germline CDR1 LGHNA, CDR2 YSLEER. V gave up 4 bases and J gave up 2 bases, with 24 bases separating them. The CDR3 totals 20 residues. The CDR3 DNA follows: TGCGCCAGCAGCCCCCTGGCGCTAAGGGGCCAGAGGGCTGGGGCCAACGTCCTGACTTTC. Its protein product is CASSPLALRGQRAGANVLTF.

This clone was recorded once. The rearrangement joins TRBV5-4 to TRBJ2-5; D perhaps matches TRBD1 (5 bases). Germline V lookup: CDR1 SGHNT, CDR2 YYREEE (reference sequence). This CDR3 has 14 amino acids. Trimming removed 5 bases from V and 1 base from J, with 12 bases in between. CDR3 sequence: CASRISGSQETQYF. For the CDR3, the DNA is TGTGCCAGCAGGATCTCAGGGTCCCAAGAGACCCAGTACTTC.

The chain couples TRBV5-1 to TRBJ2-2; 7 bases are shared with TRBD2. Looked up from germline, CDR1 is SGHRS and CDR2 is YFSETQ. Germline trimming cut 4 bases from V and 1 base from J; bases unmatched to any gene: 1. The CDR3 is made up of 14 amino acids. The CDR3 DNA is TGCGCCAGCAGCCCTAGCGGGAACACCGGGGAGCTGTTTTTT. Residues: CASSPSGNTGELFF.

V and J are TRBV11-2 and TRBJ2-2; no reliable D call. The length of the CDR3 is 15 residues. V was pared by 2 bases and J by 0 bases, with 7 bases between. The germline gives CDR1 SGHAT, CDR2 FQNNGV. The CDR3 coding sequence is TGTGCCAGCAGCTTACTAGGTCCGAACACCGGGGAGCTGTTTTTT. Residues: CASSLLGPNTGELFF.

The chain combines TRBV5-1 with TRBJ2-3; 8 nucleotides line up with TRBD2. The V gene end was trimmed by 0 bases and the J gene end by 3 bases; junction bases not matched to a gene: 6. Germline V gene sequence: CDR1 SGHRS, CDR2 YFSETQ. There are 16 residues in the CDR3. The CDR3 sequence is CASSLGSSGQTDTQYF. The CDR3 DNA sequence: TGCGCCAGCAGCTTGGGTTCTAGCGGGCAGACAGATACGCAGTATTTT.

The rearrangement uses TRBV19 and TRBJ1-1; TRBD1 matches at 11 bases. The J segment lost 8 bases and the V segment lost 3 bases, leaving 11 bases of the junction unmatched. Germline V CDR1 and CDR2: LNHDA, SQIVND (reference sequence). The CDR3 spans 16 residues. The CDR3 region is CASSILGTGGLTEAFF. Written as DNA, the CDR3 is TGTGCCAGTAGTATCCTCGGGACAGGGGGACTCACGGAAGCTTTCTTT.

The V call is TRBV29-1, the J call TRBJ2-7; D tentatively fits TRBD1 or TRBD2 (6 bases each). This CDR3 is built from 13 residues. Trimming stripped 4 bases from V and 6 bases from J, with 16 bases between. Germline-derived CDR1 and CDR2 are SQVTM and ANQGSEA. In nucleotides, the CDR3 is TGCAGCGTTGTTCTCGGGGGCCTCCCCGAGCAGTACTTC. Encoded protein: CSVVLGGLPEQYF.

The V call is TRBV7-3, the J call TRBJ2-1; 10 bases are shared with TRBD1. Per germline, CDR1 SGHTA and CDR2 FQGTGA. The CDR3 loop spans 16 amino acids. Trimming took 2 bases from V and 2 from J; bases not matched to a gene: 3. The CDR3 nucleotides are TGTGCCAGCAGCTTAGGAGGGACAGGGGCCTACAATGAGCAGTTCTTC. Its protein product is CASSLGGTGAYNEQFF.

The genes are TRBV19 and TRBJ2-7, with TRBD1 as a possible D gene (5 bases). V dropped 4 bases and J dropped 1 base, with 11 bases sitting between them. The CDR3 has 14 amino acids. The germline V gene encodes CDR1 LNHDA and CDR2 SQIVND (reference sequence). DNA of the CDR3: TGTGCCAGTAGTAAGAGCAGGGAATCCTACGAGCAGTACTTC. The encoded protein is CASSKSRESYEQYF. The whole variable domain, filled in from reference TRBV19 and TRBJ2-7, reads DGGITQSPKYLFRKEGQNVTLSCEQNLNHDAMYWYRQDPGQGLRLIYYSQIVNDFQKGDIAEGYSVSREKKESFPLTVTSAQKNPTAFYLCASSKSRESYEQYFGPGTRLTVT.

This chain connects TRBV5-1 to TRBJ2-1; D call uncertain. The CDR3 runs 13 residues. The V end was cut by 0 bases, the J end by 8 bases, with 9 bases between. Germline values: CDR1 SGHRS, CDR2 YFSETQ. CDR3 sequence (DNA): TGCGCCAGCAGCTTGGGTGTTATCGATGAGCAGTTCTTC. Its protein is CASSLGVIDEQFF.

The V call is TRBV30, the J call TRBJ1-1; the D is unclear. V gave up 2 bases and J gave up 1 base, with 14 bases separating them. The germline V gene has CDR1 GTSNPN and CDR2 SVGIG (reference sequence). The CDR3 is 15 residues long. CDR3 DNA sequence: TGTGCCTGGAGTCGTAACAAGCCCGCGAACACTGAAGCTTTCTTT. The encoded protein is CAWSRNKPANTEAFF.

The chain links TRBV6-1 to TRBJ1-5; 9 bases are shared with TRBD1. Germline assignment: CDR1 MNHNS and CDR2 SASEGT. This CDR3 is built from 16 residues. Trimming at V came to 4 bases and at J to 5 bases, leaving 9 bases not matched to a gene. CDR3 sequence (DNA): TGTGCCAGCAGTGCCATTACGGGACAGGGTTATCAGCCCCAGCATTTT. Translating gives CASSAITGQGYQPQHF.

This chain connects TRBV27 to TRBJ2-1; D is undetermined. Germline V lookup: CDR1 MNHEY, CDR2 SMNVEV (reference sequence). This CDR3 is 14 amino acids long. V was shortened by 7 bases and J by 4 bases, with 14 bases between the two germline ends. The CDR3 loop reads CASTPSDGYNEQFF. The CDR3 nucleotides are TGTGCCAGCACTCCCTCGGACGGTTACAATGAGCAGTTCTTC.